This TCR beta chain was observed in a study of blood T cell repertoires in COVID-19. Study context: Material from acute and convalescent COVID-19 was sourced from the United States, Italy and Spain. Sources were T cells, B-cell-depleted T cells, or PBMCs; the material itself was cDNA or gDNA.

Only a few counts were recorded for this clone. Authors' analysis steps: Reference gene primers were amplified, and this amplification served to estimate nucleated cell counts. Sequencing used immunoSEQ multiplex PCR; TCRdb keeps in-frame clones, though not all of them. That table is the source of V, J and clone size, and D and trimming were worked out from the DNA. The table records a few hundred thousand clones, 75% to 90% of them present only once. This TCR came from a woman aged 30 to 39 with active or convalescent COVID-19. The source material was peripheral blood.

The CDR3 region has the DNA TGTGCCAGCAGCTTAAAAGCGGGGGGGTCAGATACGCAGTATTTT. This translates into CASSLKAGGSDTQYF. The chain recombines TRBV7-2 with TRBJ2-3; 10 bases are a match to TRBD2. Germline V gene sequence: CDR1 SGHTA, CDR2 FQGNSA. The length of the CDR3 is 15 residues. Trimming at V came to 2 bases and at J to 4 bases, leaving 3 bases not matched to a gene.